This T cell receptor (beta chain) was recovered during a study of T cell responses to AZD1222 COVID-19 vaccine. Method: immunoSEQ multiplex PCR; TCRdb's copy keeps in-frame clones and lacks some. The table shows tens of thousands of clones, with roughly nine tenths occurring only once. The sequences come from peripheral blood, collected 28 days after the second AZD1222 dose. The sequence was obtained from an adult who received the AZD1222 COVID-19 vaccine.

The CDR3 here is CASSIGLAALDQPLYNEQFF. In DNA, the CDR3 is TGTGCCAGTAGTATTGGGCTAGCGGCACTCGACCAGCCCCTCTACAATGAGCAGTTCTTC. The rearrangement uses TRBV19 and TRBJ2-1; 7 nucleotides match TRBD2. Unmatched junction bases numbered 20, after V lost 3 bases and J lost 3 bases. CDR3 length equals 20 residues. Germline V lookup: CDR1 LNHDA, CDR2 SQIVND (reference sequence).